The sequence of this T cell receptor (beta chain) was determined in a study of control samples from healthy donors and cancer patients (dated by TCRdb to 2019 to 2021). The method behind the library was the immunoSEQ multiplex PCR assay. Sourced from immuneACCESS, this table was stored by TCRdb with only in-frame sequences that have V and J called. A share of the clones is absent; for the studies checked, an unresolved V gene accounts for under half, and the remainder has no known explanation. This sample is represented by about 150,000 clones; over 85% of them were singletons. Jointly, the top ten make up 5.5% to 6% of the sample. This clone appeared once. This clone's antigen is unknown. It has no much larger one-base neighbor in the sample; base qualities were not kept. The TCR comes from a man in his forties in good health. Sequencing was done on a sample of blood.

The DNA sequence reads TGCAGCGTTGGGTCAGGGGGGTCCGGGGAGCTGTTTTTT. It encodes CSVGSGGSGELFF. The chain joins TRBV29-1 to TRBJ2-2; the best D guess is TRBD1, with 7 bases matching. V was cut back by 4 bases and J by 6 bases, leaving a gap of 12 bases between them. Its CDR3 holds 13 amino acids, cysteine through phenylalanine. Solely the CDR3 DNA is kept, with 39 bases framed from the first base. CDR1 and CDR2 are drawn from the germline V gene: SQVTM, ANQGSEA.